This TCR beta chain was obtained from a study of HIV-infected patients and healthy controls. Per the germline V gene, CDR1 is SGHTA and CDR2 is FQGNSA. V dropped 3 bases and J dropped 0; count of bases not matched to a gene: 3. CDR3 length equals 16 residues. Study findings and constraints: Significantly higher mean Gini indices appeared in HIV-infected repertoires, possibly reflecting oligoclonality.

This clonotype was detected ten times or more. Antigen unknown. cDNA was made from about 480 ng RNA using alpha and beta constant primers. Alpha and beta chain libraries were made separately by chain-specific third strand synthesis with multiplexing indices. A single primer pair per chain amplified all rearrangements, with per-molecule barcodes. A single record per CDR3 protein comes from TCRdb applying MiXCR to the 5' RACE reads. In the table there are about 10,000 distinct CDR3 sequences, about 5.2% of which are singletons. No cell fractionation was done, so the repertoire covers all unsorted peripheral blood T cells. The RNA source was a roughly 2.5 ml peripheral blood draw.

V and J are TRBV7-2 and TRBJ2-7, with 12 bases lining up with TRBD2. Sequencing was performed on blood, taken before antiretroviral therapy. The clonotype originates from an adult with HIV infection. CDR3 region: CASSFGLAGSSYEQYF. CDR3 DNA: TGTGCCAGCAGCTTCGGACTAGCGGGGAGCTCCTACGAGCAGTACTTC. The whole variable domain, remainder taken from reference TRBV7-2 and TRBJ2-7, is GAGVSQSPSNKVTEKGKDVELRCDPISGHTALYWYRQSLGQGLEFLIYFQGNSAPDKSGLPSDRFSAERTGGSVSTLTIQRTQQEDSAVYLCASSFGLAGSSYEQYFGPGTRLTVT.